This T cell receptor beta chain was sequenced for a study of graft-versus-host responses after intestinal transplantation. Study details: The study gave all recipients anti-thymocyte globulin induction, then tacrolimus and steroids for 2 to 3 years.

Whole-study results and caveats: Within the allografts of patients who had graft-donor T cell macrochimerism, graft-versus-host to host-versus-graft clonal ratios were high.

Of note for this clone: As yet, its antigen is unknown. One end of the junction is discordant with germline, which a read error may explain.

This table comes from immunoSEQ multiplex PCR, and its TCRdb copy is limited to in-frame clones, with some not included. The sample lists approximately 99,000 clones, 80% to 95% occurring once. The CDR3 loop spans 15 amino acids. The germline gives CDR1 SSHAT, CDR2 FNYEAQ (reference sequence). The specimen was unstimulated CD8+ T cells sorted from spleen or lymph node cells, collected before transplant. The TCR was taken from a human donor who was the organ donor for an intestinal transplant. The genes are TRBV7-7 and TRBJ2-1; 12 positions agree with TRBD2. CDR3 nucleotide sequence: TGTGCTAGCAGCGCCGGACTAGCGGGGTTCAATGAGCAGTTCTTC. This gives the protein CASSAGLAGFNEQFF.